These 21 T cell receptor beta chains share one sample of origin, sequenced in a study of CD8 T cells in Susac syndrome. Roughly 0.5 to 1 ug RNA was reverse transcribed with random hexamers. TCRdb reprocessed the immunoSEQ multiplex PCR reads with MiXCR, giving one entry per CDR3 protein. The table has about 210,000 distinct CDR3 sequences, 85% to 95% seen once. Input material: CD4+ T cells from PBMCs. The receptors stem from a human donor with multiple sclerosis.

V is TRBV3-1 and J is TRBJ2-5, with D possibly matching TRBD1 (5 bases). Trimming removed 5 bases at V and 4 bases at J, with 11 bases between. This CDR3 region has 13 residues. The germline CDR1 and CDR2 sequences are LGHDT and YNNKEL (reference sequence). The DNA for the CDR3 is TGTGCCAGCAGCTCAGGGATTGGAGAGACCCAGTACTTC. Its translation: CASSSGIGETQYF.

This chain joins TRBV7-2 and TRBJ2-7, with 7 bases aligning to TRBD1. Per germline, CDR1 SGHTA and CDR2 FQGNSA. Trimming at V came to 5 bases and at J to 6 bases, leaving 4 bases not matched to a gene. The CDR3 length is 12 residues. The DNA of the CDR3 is TGTGCCAGCAGCCGATACAGGGGCGAGCAGTACTTC. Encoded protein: CASSRYRGEQYF.

The CDR3 coding sequence is TGCAGCGTTGAAGACAGGGGAGAGGGTTCCTATGGCTACACCTTC. It yields the protein CSVEDRGEGSYGYTF. The chain is built from TRBV29-1 and TRBJ1-2; possibly TRBD1 for D (6 bases). The germline V and J ends were trimmed by 0 bases and 4 bases, with 15 bases remaining between them. This CDR3 region has 15 residues. Germline CDR1 is SQVTM and CDR2 is ANQGSEA.

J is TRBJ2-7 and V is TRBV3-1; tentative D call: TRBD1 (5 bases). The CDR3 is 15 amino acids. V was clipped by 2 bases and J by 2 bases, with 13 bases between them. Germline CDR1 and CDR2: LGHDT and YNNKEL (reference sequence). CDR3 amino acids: CASSQRGRRAYEQYF. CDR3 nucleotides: TGTGCCAGCAGCCAAAGGGGCCGACGGGCCTACGAGCAGTACTTC.

The CDR3 region has the DNA TGCAGTGCTACGACAGGGGCGGCAGATACGCAGTATTTT. It translates to CSATTGAADTQYF. This sequence joins TRBV20-1 and TRBJ2-3, with 8 bases that match TRBD1. V lost 4 bases, J lost 4 bases, and 4 bases stayed unmatched. Germline V CDR1 and CDR2: DFQATT, SNEGSKA (reference sequence). The CDR3 sequence is 13 residues long.

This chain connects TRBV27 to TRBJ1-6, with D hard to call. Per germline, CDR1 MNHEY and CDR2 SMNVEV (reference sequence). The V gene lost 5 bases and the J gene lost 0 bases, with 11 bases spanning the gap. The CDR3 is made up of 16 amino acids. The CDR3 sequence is CASSPWSSSYNSPLHF. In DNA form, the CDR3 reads TGTGCCAGCAGTCCCTGGTCCAGCTCCTATAATTCACCCCTCCACTTT.

CDR3: CSLSGGTDTQYF. CDR3 DNA: TGCAGTCTTAGCGGGGGCACAGATACGCAGTATTTT. The gene calls are TRBV20-1 and TRBJ2-3; 8 bases match TRBD2. CDR1 and CDR2 (germline): DFQATT, SNEGSKA (reference sequence). This CDR3 comprises 12 residues. V lost 8 bases to trimming and J lost 1 base; unmatched junction nucleotides: 2.

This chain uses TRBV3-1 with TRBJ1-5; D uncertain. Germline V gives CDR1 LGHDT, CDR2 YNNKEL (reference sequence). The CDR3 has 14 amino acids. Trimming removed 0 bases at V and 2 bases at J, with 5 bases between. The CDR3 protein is CASSQEVGNQPQHF. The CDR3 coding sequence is TGTGCCAGCAGCCAAGAAGTAGGCAATCAGCCCCAGCATTTT.

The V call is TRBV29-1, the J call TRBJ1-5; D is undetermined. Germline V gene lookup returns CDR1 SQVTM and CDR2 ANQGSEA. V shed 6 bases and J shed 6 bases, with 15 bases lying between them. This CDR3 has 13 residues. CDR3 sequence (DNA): TGCAGCGTCCAGCGGGGTGCGGGTCAGCCCCAGCATTTT. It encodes CSVQRGAGQPQHF. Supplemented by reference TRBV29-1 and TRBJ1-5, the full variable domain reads SAVISQKPSRDICQRGTSLTIQCQVDSQVTMMFWYRQQPGQSLTLIATANQGSEATYESGFVIDKFPISRPNLTFSTLTVSNMSPEDSSIYLCSVQRGAGQPQHFGDGTRLSIL.

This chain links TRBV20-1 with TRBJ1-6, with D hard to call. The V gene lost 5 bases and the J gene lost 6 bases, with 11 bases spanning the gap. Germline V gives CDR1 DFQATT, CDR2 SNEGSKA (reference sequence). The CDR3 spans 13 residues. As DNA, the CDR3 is TGCAGTGCTGGCCGAGAGCCTAATTCACCCCTCCACTTT. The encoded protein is CSAGREPNSPLHF.

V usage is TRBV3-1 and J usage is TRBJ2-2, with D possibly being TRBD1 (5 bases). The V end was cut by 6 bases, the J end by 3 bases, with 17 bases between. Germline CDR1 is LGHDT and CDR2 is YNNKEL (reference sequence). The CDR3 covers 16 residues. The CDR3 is CASSKGHDSYTGELFF. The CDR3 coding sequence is TGTGCCAGCAGTAAAGGCCACGACAGCTACACCGGGGAGCTGTTTTTT. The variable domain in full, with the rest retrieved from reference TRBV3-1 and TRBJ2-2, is DTAVSQTPKYLVTQMGNDKSIKCEQNLGHDTMYWYKQDSKKFLKIMFSYNNKELIINETVPNRFSPKSPDKAHLNLHINSLELGDSAVYFCASSKGHDSYTGELFFGEGSRLTVL.

The CDR3 sequence is CASSEGGSYEQYV. The CDR3 region has the DNA TGTGCCAGCAGTGAAGGGGGTTCCTACGAGCAGTACGTC. The chain recombines TRBV6-1 with TRBJ2-7; D unresolved. The CDR3 has 13 amino acids. Trimming cost V 1 base and J 1 base, with 5 bases left between them. Germline-derived CDR1 and CDR2 are MNHNS and SASEGT.

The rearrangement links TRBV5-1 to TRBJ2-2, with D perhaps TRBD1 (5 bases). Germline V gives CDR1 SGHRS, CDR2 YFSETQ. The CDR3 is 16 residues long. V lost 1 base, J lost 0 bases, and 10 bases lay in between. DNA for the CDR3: TGCGCCAGCAGCTTGAGGGGCGACTCGAACACCGGGGAGCTGTTTTTT. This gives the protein CASSLRGDSNTGELFF.

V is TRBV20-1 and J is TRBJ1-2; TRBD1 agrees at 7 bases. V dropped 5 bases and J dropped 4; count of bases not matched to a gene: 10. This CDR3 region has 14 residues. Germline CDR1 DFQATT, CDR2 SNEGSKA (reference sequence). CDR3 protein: CSAGRIGQAYGYTF. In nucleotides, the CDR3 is TGCAGTGCTGGACGGATAGGACAGGCCTATGGCTACACCTTC.

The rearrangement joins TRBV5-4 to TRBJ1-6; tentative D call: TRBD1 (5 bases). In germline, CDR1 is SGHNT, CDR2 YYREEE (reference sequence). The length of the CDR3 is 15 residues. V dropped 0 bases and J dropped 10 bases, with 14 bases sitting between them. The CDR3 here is CASSLAGLSGSPLHF. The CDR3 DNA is TGTGCCAGCAGCTTGGCCGGGCTCTCAGGGTCACCCCTCCACTTT.

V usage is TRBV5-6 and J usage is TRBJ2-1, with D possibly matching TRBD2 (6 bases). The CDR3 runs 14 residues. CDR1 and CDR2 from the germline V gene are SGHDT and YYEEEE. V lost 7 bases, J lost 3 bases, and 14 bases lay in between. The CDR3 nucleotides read TGTGCCAGCGGAAGTACTAGCCACTACAATGAGCAGTTCTTC. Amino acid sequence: CASGSTSHYNEQFF.

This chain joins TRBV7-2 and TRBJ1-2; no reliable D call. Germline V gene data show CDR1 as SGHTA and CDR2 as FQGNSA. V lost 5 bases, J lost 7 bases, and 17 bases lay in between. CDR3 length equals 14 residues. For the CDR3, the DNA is TGTGCCAGCAGCCCGATTAACGGGGTCGTTGGCTACACCTTC. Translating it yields CASSPINGVVGYTF.

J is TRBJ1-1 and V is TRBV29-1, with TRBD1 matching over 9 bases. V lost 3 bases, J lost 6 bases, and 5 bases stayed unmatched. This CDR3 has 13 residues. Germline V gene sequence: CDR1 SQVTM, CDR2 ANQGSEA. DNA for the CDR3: TGCAGCGTTGATCTTGGACAGGGGTCTGAAGCTTTCTTT. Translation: CSVDLGQGSEAFF.

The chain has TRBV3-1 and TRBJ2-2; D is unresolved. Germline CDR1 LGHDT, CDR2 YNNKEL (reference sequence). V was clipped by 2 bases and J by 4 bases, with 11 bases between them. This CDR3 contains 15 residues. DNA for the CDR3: TGTGCCAGCAGCCAATTTGGTCCTTTCACCGGGGAGCTGTTTTTT. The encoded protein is CASSQFGPFTGELFF.

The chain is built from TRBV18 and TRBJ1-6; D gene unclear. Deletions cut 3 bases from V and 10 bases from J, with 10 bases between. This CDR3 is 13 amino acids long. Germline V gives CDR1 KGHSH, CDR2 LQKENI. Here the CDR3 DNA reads TGTGCCAGCTCACCCCTTGGGGAGTCACCCCTCCACTTT. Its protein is CASSPLGESPLHF. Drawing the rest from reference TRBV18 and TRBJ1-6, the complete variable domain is NAGVMQNPRHLVRRRGQEARLRCSPMKGHSHVYWYRQLPEEGLKFMVYLQKENIIDESGMPKERFSAEFPKEGPSILRIQQVVRGDSAAYFCASSPLGESPLHFGNGTRLTVT.

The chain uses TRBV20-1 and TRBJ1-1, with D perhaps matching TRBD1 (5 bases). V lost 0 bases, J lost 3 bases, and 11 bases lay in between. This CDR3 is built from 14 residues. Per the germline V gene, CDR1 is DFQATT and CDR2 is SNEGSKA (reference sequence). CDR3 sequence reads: CSAREAGLYTEAFF. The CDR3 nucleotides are TGCAGTGCTAGAGAGGCAGGGTTATACACTGAAGCTTTCTTT.